This TCR beta chain was captured in a study of CD8 T cells in ankylosing spondylitis. Findings of the study overall: Clones linked to the disease showed a CD8+ phenotype. They occurred at relatively low frequencies in peripheral blood. Enrichment of disease-linked clones was reportedly significant in matched ankylosing spondylitis synovial fluid. For ankylosing spondylitis blood, a TCR beta motif of several highly homologous variants appeared characteristic. A subset of motif variants has previously been described in the synovial fluid and blood of reactive arthritis.

This clonotype was counted a few times. Its antigen is unidentified. 5'-RACE, quantitative and with molecular barcodes, yielded the TCR beta libraries. TCRdb recomputed calls from the 5' RACE reads with MiXCR, one row per CDR3 protein. The table has more than 650,000 distinct CDR3 sequences, about 12% seen once. V lost 1 base, J lost 6 bases, and 16 bases lay in between. Germline CDR1 LGHNA, CDR2 YSLEER. The CDR3 runs to 16 residues. This chain connects TRBV4-3 to TRBJ2-1, with D perhaps given as TRBD1 or TRBD2 (5 bases each). This sequence was found in a male donor with ankylosing spondylitis. The sample taken for sequencing was blood, either unsorted or a sorted T cell fraction (not recorded which). The CDR3 DNA follows: TGCGCCAGCAGCCAAGCCCCCGGGGCCGGCCCCAATGAGCAGTTCTTC. Its protein product is CASSQAPGAGPNEQFF.